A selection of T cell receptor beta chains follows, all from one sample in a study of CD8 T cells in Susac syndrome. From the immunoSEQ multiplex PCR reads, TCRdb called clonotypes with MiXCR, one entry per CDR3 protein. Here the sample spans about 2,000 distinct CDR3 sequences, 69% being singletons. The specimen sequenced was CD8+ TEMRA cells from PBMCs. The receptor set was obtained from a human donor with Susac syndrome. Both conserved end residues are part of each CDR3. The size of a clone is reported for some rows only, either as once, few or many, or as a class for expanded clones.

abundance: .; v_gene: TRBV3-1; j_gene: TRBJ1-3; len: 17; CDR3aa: CASSYASHLHARNTIYF
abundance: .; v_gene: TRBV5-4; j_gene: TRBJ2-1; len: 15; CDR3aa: CASSLPAQGIYEQFF
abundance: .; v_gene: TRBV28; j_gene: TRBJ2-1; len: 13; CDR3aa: CASRGRRNNEQFF
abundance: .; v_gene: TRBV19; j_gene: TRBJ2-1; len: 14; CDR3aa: CASSERSSYNEQFF
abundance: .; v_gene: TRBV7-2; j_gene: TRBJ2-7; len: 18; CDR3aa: CPDPAMGTRLLQAYEQYF
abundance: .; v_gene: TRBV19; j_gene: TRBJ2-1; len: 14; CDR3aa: CASSTAGGYNEQFF
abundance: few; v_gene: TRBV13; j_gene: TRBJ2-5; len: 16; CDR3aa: CASRSIGLADQETQYF
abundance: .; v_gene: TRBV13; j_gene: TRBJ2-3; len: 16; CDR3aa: CASSLESGGSGDTRYF
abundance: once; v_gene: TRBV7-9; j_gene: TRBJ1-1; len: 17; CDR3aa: CASIPPGGPPAGTEAFF
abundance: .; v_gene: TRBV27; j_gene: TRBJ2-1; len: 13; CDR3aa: CASSPLSYNEQFF
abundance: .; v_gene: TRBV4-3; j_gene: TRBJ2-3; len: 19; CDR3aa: CASSQDYAEGASSTDTQYF
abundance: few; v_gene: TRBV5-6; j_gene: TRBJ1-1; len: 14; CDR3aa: CASSHRNSWVGAFF
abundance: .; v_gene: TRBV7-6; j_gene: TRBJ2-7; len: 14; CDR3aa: CASSLDGLKYEQYF
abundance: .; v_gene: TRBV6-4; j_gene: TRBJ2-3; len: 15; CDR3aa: CASSDSSGGSDTQYF
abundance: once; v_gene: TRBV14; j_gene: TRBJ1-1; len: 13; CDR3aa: CASSQEAWTEAFF
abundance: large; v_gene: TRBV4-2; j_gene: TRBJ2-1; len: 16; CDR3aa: CASSQDLVAGYNEQFF
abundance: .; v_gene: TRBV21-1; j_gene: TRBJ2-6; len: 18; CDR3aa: CASSQKMLQQSRANVLTF
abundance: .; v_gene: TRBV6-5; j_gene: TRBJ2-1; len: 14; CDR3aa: CASTLRGAYNEQFF
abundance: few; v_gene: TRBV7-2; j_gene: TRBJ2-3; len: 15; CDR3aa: CASSCRILICGTQYF
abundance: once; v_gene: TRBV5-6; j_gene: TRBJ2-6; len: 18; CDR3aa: CASGWYNRSQSRANVLTF
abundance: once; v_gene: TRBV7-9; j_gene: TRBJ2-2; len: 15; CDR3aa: CASRGLAGVTGELFF
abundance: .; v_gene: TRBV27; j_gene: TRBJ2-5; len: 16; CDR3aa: CASSRDTSSSQETQYF
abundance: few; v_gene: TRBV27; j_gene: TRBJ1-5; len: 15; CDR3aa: CASSPRANSNQPQHF
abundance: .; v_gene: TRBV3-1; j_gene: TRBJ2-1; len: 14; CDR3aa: CASSGLSGDNEQFF
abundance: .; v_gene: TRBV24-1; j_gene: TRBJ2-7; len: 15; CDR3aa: CATSDPRIAAYEQYF
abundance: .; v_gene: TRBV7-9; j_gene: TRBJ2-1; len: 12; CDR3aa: CASGLSNNEQFF
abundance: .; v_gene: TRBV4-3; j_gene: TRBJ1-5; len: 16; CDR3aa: CASSQVWDSGYQPQHF
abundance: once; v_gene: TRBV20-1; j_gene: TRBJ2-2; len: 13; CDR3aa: CSASWRDTGELFF